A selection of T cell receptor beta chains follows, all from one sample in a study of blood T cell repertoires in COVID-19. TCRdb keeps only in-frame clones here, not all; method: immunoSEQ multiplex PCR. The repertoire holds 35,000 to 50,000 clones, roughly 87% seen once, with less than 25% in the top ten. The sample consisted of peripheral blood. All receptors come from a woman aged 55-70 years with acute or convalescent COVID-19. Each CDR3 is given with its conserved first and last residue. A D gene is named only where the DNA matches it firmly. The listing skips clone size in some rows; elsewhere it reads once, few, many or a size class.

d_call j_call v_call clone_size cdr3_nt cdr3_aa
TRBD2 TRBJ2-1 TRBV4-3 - TGCGCCAGCAGCCAAGATCGCGGGGGGTCCTACAATGAGCAGTTCTTC CASSQDRGGSYNEQFF
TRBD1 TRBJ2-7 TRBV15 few TGTGCCACCAGCAGAGTACGAGGGCAGGGGGCCCCCGAGCAGTACTTC CATSRVRGQGAPEQYF
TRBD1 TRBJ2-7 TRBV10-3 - TGTGCCATCACCTACCACAGGGGGAGAGGCTCCTACGAGCAGTACTTC CAITYHRGRGSYEQYF
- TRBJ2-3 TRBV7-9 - TGTGCCAGCAGCGACCAGACAGATTGGGCAGATACGCAGTATTTT CASSDQTDWADTQYF
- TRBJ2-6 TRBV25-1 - TGTGCCAGCACCGAGAAGTCTGGGGCCAACGTCCTGACTTTC CASTEKSGANVLTF
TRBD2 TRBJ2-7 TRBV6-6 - TGTGCCAGCAGCCGGGGACTAGCGGGGAGCTCCTACGAGCAGTACTTC CASSRGLAGSSYEQYF
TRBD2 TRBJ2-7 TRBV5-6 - TGTGCCAGCAGCCGGGAGGGGAGCGTGACCTACGAGCAGTACTTC CASSREGSVTYEQYF
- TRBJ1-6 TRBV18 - TGTGCCAGCTCACCCGGTTTAGGGAGTGGTTCACCCCTCCACTTT CASSPGLGSGSPLHF
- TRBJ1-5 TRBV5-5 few TGTGCCAGCAGCTTACGTGCTAACTATCAGCCCCAGCATTTT CASSLRANYQPQHF
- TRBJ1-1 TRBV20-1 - TGCAGTGCTCCTGACATCACTGAAGCTTTCTTT CSAPDITEAFF
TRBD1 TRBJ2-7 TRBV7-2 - TGTGCCAGCAGCTGGGGGACAGGGGGGAACGAGCAGTACTTC CASSWGTGGNEQYF
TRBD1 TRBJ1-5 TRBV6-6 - TGTGCCAGCAGCCAGGGACAGGGGAATCAGCCCCAGCATTTT CASSQGQGNQPQHF
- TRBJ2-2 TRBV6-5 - TGTGCCAGCAGCCGGACAGACCACACCGGGGAGCTGTTTTTT CASSRTDHTGELFF
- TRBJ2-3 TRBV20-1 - TGCAGTGCTCCCGTAGATACGCAGTATTTT CSAPVDTQYF
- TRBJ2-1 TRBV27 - TGTGCCGTCCGTGTCTACAATGAGCAGTTCTTC CAVRVYNEQFF
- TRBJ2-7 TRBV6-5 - TGTGCCAGCAGTCCCCCTGTTCCGGGCGAGCAGTACTTC CASSPPVPGEQYF
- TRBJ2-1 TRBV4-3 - TGCGCCAGCAGCCTAAGTTCGGGGGGCCAGGGCGATGAGCAGTTCTTC CASSLSSGGQGDEQFF
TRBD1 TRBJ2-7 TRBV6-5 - TGTGCCAGCAGCCCCACACAGGGGGCGAGGGAGCAGTACTTC CASSPTQGAREQYF
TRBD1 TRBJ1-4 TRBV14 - TGTGCCAGCAGCCCAGGGACAGGGGAAAATGAAAAACTGTTTTTT CASSPGTGENEKLFF
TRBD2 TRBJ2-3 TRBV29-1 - TGCAGCGTTGCAACGGGGGGGCCGAGAGATACGCAGTATTTT CSVATGGPRDTQYF
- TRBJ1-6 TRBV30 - TGTGCCTGGACCAGAAACAGAAAAGATTATTCACCCCTCCACTTT CAWTRNRKDYSPLHF
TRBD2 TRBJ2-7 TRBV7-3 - TGTGCCAGCAGCTTAAGTCCGGGGGGCTACGAGCAGTACTTC CASSLSPGGYEQYF
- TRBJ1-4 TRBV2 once TGTGCCAGCAGTGTTTTCAGGGTAGAAAAACTGTTTTTT CASSVFRVEKLFF
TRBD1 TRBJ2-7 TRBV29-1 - TGCAGCGCTTCCGGGGGACAGGGGCACTACGAGCAGTACTTC CSASGGQGHYEQYF
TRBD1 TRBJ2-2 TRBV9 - TGTGCCAGCAGTCCCGGGACAGGGGGGGAGCTGTTTTTT CASSPGTGGELFF
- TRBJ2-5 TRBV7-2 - TGTGCCAGCAGCCACGCCGCGGGGGAGACCCAGTACTTC CASSHAAGETQYF
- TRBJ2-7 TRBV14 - TGTGCCAGCAGCCAAGATATCTACGAGCAGTACTTC CASSQDIYEQYF
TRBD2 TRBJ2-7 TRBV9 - TGTGCCAGCAGCGTAGGGGCGGGGGAGTACGAGCAGTACTTC CASSVGAGEYEQYF
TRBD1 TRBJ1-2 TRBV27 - TGTGCCAGCGTCGACAGGGGGCTTTGGGACTATGGCTACACCTTC CASVDRGLWDYGYTF
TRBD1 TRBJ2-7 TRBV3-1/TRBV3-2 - TGTGCCAGCACCGGGACAGGGAACTACGAGCAGTACTTC CASTGTGNYEQYF
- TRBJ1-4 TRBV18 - TGTGCCAGCTCACTCTCGACTGTTGGTAATGAAAAACTGTTTTTT CASSLSTVGNEKLFF
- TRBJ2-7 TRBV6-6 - TGTGCCAGCAGCCCGGGAGACACGGGGGAGCAGTACTTC CASSPGDTGEQYF
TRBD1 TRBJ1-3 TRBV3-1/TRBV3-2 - TGTGCCAGCAGCCTGGGACAGAATGGAAACACCATATATTTT CASSLGQNGNTIYF
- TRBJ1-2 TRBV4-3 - TGCGCCAGCAGCCAAGAAAGAAGGGGTGGTGGCTACACCTTC CASSQERRGGGYTF
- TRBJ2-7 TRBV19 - TGTGCCAGTAGTATAACCGACAGCGAGCAGTACTTC CASSITDSEQYF
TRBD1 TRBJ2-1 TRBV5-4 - TGTGCCAGCAGCTTGAGAATCGCAGGGGGCAATGAGCAGTTCTTC CASSLRIAGGNEQFF
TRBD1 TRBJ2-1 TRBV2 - TGTGCCAGCAGCCCGGACAGGACATCCCTCGGTGAGCAGTTCTTC CASSPDRTSLGEQFF
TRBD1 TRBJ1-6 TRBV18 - TGTGCCAGCTCACGCGCGGACAGGGGTTTTTCACCCCTCCACTTT CASSRADRGFSPLHF
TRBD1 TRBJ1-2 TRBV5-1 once TGCGCCAGCAGCTTGGGGACAGGAAACTATGGCTACACCTTC CASSLGTGNYGYTF
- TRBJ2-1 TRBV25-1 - TGTGCCAGCAGTACGAGGGAGCGTCCCAATGAGCAGTTCTTC CASSTRERPNEQFF
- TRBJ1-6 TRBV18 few TGTGCCAGCTCACCACGCAGAGGGAATAATTCACCCCTCCACTTT CASSPRRGNNSPLHF
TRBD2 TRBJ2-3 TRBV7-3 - TGTGCCAGCAGTATAGGATGGAGCGGGGGGGCCGTAGATACGCAGTATTTT CASSIGWSGGAVDTQYF
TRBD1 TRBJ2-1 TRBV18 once TGTGCCAGCTCACCACTAGGGGGCGCGACCGAAGGGCAGCAGTTCTTC CASSPLGGATEGQQFF